A single T cell receptor (beta chain) is shown here with its context. Recruited during active infection, patients (from Seattle) were subsequently followed longitudinally. V dropped 4 bases and J dropped 1; count of bases not matched to a gene: 7. The CDR3 length is 15 residues. The germline CDR1 and CDR2 sequences are SGHAT and FQNNGV. Source study methods: Counts of nucleated cells, estimated from reference gene primer amplification, were obtained. Profiling relied on immunoSEQ multiplex PCR, and the TCRdb table lists in-frame clones only, not all of them. V and J calls and clone size are those listed in that table; D and trimming were worked out from the DNA. Altogether around 130,000 clones are present, roughly 84% being singletons, with the ten largest covering around 9.5%. These data are taken from a study of blood T cell repertoires in COVID-19. Study information: Samples came from the United States, Italy and Spain, spanning acute and convalescent COVID-19.

The gene calls are TRBV11-2 and TRBJ2-7; TRBD1 aligns across 7 bases. This clonotype originated in a young man with COVID-19, enrolled during active disease. The sample was peripheral blood. CDR3 DNA sequence: TGTGCCAGCAGCTCCGTGACAGGGAAATCCTACGAGCAGTACTTC. Amino acid sequence: CASSSVTGKSYEQYF.